This entry features one T cell receptor beta chain sequence. Its antigen is not identified. It was with 60 Vbeta and 13 Jbeta primers that the PCR ran. Some clones are missing from TCRdb's copy, which holds only in-frame ones; the method was immunoSEQ multiplex PCR. This sample has 180,000 or so clones, with approximately 72% found just once. The V gene's germline CDR1 is PRHDT and CDR2 FYEKMQ (reference sequence). Trimming removed 4 bases at V and 0 bases at J, with 19 bases between. The CDR3 extends over 17 amino acids. These data originate in a study of cytomegalovirus exposure and HLA in healthy donors. Overall study findings and caveats: Most CMV-associated TCR beta chains appeared HLA-restricted in a later analysis. Researchers left out some V segments, among them TRBV6-2 and TRBV6-3, as indistinguishable. Using a false discovery rate of 0.05, a later analysis showed that roughly 16,000 TCR beta sequences were associated with HLA alleles. An observed cluster of highly shared sequence variants was recorded as a likely sequencing artifact.

This chain uses TRBV13 with TRBJ2-7; no clear D. The sequenced sample was PBMCs. The clonotype originates from a human donor in good health. The CDR3 spells CASSSTPTFGGSYEQYF. The DNA for the CDR3 is TGTGCCAGCAGCTCCACCCCAACCTTTGGCGGCTCCTACGAGCAGTACTTC.